These 9 T cell receptor beta chains came from one sample sequenced in a study of CD8 T cells in Susac syndrome (dated by TCRdb to between 2019 and 2020). Library prep was done by the immunoSEQ multiplex PCR assay. RNA was extracted with the RNeasy kit and roughly 0.45 to 1 ug was reverse transcribed using random hexamers. Using fastp at Q25 and MiXCR, TCRdb reprocessed the public reads and kept productive beta chains. Rows matching on CDR3 protein sequence are summarized as one entry with the most common DNA and genes. The sample contains about 73,000 distinct CDR3 sequences, about 95% of them found a single time. The ten top clones hold about 0.4% of the sample. Sample: CD8+ T cells from PBMCs. The source of these receptors is a human donor with multiple sclerosis.

This chain links TRBV3-1 with TRBJ2-1, with 16 bases fitting TRBD2. The V and J ends lost 4 bases and 3 bases, in that order; junction bases with no gene match: 3. CDR3 length equals 17 residues. Germline CDR1 LGHDT, CDR2 YNNKEL (reference sequence). In DNA form, the CDR3 reads TGTGCCAGCAGCCCGGGGACTAGCGGGAGGGTCTACAATGAGCAGTTCTTC. Translating gives CASSPGTSGRVYNEQFF.

V and J are TRBV7-9 and TRBJ2-1; D gene unclear. This CDR3 is 14 amino acids long. CDR1 and CDR2 (germline): SEHNR, FQNEAQ (reference sequence). The V gene lost 2 bases and the J gene lost 2 bases, with 7 bases spanning the gap. CDR3 protein: CASSLQNTYNEQFF. CDR3 sequence (DNA): TGTGCCAGCAGCTTACAGAACACCTACAATGAGCAGTTCTTC.

The genes are TRBV5-6 and TRBJ2-7, with 11 bases fitting TRBD2. There are 15 residues in the CDR3. Looked up from germline, CDR1 is SGHDT and CDR2 is YYEEEE. Unmatched junction bases numbered 10, after V lost 2 bases and J lost 9 bases. For the CDR3, the DNA is TGTGCCAGCAGCTTCGGGACTAGCGGTTCAGTGGGGCAGTACTTC. Amino acid sequence: CASSFGTSGSVGQYF.

In this sample, this clonotype turned up a few times. The J gene is TRBJ2-7, the V gene TRBV30; D is uncertain. The ends were cut back, 5 bases at V and 2 bases at J, with 10 bases in the middle. The CDR3 contains 12 residues. Germline-derived CDR1 and CDR2 are GTSNPN and SVGIG (reference sequence). The CDR3, as DNA: TGTGCCTGGGGAGCCTTGGCCTACGAGCAGTACTTC. Amino acid sequence: CAWGALAYEQYF. The whole variable domain, filled in from reference TRBV30 and TRBJ2-7, reads SQTIHQWPATLVQPVGSPLSLECTVEGTSNPNLYWYRQAAGRGLQLLFYSVGIGQISSEVPQNLSASRPQDRQFILSSKKLLLSDSGFYLCAWGALAYEQYFGPGTRLTVT.

This sequence joins TRBV4-1 and TRBJ2-7; 8 bases map to TRBD2. Germline V gene lookup returns CDR1 MGHRA and CDR2 YSYEKL. The length of the CDR3 is 15 residues. Unmatched junction bases numbered 7, after V lost 1 base and J lost 5 bases. The CDR3 reads CASSQGLAGQDEQYF. The DNA of the CDR3 is TGCGCCAGCAGCCAAGGGCTAGCGGGCCAAGACGAGCAGTACTTC.

The chain combines TRBV12-3 or TRBV12-4 with TRBJ2-5; tentative D call: TRBD2 (6 bases). This CDR3 has 16 amino acids. Trimming stripped 3 bases from V and 7 bases from J, with 21 bases between. The CDR3 DNA sequence: TGTGCCAGCAGTTTCGTTAACCTGGACTACCACCGGACCCAGTACTTC. Protein product: CASSFVNLDYHRTQYF.

This clonotype was detected only once. V usage is TRBV6-2 or TRBV6-3 and J usage is TRBJ1-1; weak D call: TRBD1 (6 bases). This CDR3 has 16 amino acids. In germline, CDR1 is MNHEY, CDR2 SVGEGT. Trimming shortened V by 8 bases and J by 5 bases, and 24 bases separated the two germline ends. The CDR3 loop reads CASRGGLGGVRTEAFF. DNA of the CDR3: TGTGCCAGCCGGGGGGGACTCGGGGGCGTAAGGACTGAAGCTTTCTTT.

The V and J genes are TRBV12-3 or TRBV12-4 and TRBJ1-1; 7 bases are shared with TRBD1. This CDR3 contains 13 residues. J lost 9 bases, V lost 2 bases, and 6 bases had no gene match. This CDR3 is CASSLPGGRKAFF. CDR3 DNA sequence: TGTGCCAGCAGTTTACCAGGGGGGAGAAAAGCTTTCTTT.

The chain has TRBV9 and TRBJ2-1, with D possibly being TRBD2 (6 bases). V dropped 4 bases and J dropped 7 bases, with 15 bases sitting between them. CDR1 is SGDLS and CDR2 is YYNGEE in the germline V gene. This CDR3 has 14 residues. CDR3 region: CASSFSGGTNEQFF. CDR3 nucleotides: TGTGCCAGCAGCTTTAGCGGAGGAACGAATGAGCAGTTCTTC.